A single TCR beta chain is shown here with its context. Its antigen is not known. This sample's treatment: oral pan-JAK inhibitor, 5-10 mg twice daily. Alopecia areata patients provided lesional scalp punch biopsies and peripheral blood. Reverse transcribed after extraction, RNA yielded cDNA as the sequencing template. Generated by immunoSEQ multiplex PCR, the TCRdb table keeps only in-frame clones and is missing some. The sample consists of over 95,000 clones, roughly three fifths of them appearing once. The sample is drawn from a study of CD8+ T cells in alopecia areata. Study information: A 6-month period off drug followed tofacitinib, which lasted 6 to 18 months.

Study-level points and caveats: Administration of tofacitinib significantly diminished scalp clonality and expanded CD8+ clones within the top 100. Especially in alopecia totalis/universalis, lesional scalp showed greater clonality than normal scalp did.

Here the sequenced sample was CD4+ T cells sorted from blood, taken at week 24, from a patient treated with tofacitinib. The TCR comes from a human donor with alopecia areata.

CDR3 in DNA: TGTGCCAGCAGTGACCGACAGGGGACCGGCTACACCTTC. Its protein is CASSDRQGTGYTF. This chain connects TRBV25-1 to TRBJ1-2; 8 nucleotides match TRBD1. Germline lookup yields CDR1 MGHDK and CDR2 SYGVNS. The CDR3 has 13 amino acids. Trimming cost V 3 bases and J 8 bases; bases outside gene matches: 5.